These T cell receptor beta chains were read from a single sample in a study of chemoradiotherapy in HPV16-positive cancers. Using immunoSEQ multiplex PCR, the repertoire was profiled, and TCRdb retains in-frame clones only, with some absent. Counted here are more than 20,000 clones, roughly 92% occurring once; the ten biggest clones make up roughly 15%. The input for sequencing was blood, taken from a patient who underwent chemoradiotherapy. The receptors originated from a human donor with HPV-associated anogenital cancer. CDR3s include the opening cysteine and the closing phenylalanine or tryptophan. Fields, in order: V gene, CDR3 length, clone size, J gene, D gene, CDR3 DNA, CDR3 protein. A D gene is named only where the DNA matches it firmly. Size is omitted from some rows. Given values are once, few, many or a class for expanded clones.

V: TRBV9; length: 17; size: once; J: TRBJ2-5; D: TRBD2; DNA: TGTGCCAGCAGCGTAGGAACCGGGGGGGGCCGGCGAGAGACCCAGTACTTC; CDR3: CASSVGTGGGRRETQYF
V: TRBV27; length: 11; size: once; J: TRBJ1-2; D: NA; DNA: TGTGCCAGCCACAGTAACTATGGCTACACCTTC; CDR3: CASHSNYGYTF
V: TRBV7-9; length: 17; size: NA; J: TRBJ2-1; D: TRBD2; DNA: TGTGCCAGCAGCTGGGCCGGGACTAGCCTAGGGGGAAATGAGCAGTTCTTC; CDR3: CASSWAGTSLGGNEQFF
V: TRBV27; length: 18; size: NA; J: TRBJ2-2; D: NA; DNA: TGTGCCAGCAGTTTCCAGGATGGGGGGGGCGCATACACCGGGGAGCTGTTTTTT; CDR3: CASSFQDGGGAYTGELFF
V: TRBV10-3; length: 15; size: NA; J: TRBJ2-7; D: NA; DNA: TGTGCCCCCCGAGGGTTTAACCAGGGCTGCTACGAGCAGTACTTC; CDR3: CAPRGFNQGCYEQYF
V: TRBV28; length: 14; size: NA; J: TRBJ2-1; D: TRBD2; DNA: TGTGCCAGCAAAGCGGGGGGGCTCGACAATGAGCAGTTCTTC; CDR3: CASKAGGLDNEQFF
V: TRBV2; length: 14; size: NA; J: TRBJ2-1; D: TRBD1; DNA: TGTGCCAGCAGTGCGGGACAGGACTACAATGAGCAGTTCTTC; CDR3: CASSAGQDYNEQFF
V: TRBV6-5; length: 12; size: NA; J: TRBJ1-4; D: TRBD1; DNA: TGTGCCAGCAGTTACGAGGGAAGGGACAGTCTTTTT; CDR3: CASSYEGRDSLF
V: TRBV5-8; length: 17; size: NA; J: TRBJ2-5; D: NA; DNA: TGTGCCAGCAGCTTGGGGCTTAGGGGGGACCTCAGAGAGACCCAGTACTTC; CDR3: CASSLGLRGDLRETQYF
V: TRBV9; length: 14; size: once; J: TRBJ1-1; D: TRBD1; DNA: TGTGCCAGCAGTCGAGGACAGGGGAGATCTGAAGCTTTCTTT; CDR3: CASSRGQGRSEAFF
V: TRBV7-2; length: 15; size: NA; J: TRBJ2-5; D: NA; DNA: TGTGCCAGCAGCTTAGCGCTGGCAGGGCGAGAGACCCAGTACTTC; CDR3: CASSLALAGRETQYF
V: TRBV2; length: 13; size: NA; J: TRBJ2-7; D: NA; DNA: TGTGCCAGCAGTCGAGAACAAACAGGGGAGCAGTACTTC; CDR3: CASSREQTGEQYF
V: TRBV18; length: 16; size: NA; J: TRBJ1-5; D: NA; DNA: TGTGCCAGCTCACCACGGTCAGCAGATAGCAATCAGCCCCAGCATTTT; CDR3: CASSPRSADSNQPQHF
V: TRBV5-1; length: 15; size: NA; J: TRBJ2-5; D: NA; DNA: TGCGCCAGCAGCTTGGTACCTGGGCCACAAGAGACCCAGTACTTC; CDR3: CASSLVPGPQETQYF
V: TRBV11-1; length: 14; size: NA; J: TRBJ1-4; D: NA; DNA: TGTGCCAGCAGCTTCGGACAATATAATGAAAAACTGTTTTTT; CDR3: CASSFGQYNEKLFF
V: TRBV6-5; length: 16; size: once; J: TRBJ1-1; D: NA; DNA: TGTGCCAGCAGTTACTCAGGCAGAGGCCAGAACACTGAAGCTTTCTTT; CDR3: CASSYSGRGQNTEAFF
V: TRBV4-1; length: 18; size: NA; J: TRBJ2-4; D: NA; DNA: TGCGCCAGCAGCCAAGAGGGGGGGAGGGGGCGTGCCAAAAACATTCAGTACTTC; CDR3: CASSQEGGRGRAKNIQYF
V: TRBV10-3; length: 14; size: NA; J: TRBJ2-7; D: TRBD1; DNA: TGTGCCATCAGTGAAGCAGGGGGCCCCTACGAGCAGTACTTC; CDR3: CAISEAGGPYEQYF
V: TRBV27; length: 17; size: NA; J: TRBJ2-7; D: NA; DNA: TGTGCCAGCAGTTTGAAAGGTGCAGGGGGAGGCTCCTACGAGCAGTACTTC; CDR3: CASSLKGAGGGSYEQYF
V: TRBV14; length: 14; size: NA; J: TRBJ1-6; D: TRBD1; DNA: TGTGCCAGTACGGGGAGACAGGGGGTTTCACCCCTCCACTTT; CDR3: CASTGRQGVSPLHF
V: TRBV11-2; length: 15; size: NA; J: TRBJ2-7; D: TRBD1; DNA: TGTGCCAGCAGCTTAGATCCAGGGGGAATCTACGAGCAGTACTTC; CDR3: CASSLDPGGIYEQYF
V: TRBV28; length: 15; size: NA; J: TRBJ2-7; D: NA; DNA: TGTGCCAGCAGTTTTGCCCCCAACAGCGTACACGAGCAGTACTTC; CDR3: CASSFAPNSVHEQYF
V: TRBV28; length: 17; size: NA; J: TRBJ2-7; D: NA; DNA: TGTGCCAGCAGCACCCCCCTAACAGGGGAGGGGCGTTACGAGCAGTACTTC; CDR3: CASSTPLTGEGRYEQYF
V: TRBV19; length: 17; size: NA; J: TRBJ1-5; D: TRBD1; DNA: TGTGCCAGTAGTGCCTCCCCCCCGGGACAGGGGAATCAGCCCCAGCATTTT; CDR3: CASSASPPGQGNQPQHF
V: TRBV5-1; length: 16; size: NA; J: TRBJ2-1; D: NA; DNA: TGCGCCAGCACCCCTTATGGGGAAGTACGGGACAATGAGCAGTTCTTC; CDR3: CASTPYGEVRDNEQFF
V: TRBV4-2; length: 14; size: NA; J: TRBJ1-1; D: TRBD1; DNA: TGTGCCAGCAACTGGGACAGGGGAATCACTGAAGCTTTCTTT; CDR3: CASNWDRGITEAFF
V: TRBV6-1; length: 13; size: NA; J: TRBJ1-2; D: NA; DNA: TGTGCCAGTGCCCTAGCGGGGAGGAGAGGCTACACCTTC; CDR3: CASALAGRRGYTF
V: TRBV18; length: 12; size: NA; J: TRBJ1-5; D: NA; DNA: TGTGCCAGCTCAACCCCGACGGGCAGGCAGCATTTT; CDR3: CASSTPTGRQHF
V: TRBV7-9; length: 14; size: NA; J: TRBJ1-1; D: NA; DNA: TGTGCCAGCAGCTTAGTGGCAGGTAACACTGAAGCTTTCTTT; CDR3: CASSLVAGNTEAFF
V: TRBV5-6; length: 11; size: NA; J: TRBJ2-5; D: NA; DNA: TGTGCCAGCAGCTTCGCGGAGACCCAGTACTTC; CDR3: CASSFAETQYF
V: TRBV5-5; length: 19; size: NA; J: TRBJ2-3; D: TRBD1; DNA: TGTGCCAGCAGCTTGACGCCAAACAGGGGAGTACCGAGCACAGATACGCAGTATTTT; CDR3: CASSLTPNRGVPSTDTQYF
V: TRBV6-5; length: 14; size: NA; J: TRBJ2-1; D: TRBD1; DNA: TGTGCCAGCAGTCGGGACAGGGGAGGCAATGAGCAGTTCTTC; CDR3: CASSRDRGGNEQFF
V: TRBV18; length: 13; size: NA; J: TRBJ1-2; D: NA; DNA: TGTGCCAGCTCACAAGGACCCTACATAGGCTACACCTTC; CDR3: CASSQGPYIGYTF
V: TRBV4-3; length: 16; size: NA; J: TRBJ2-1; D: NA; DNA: TGCGCCAGCAGCCAAGCGCTGCGGAGCGTCATTGGTGAGCAGTTCTTC; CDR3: CASSQALRSVIGEQFF
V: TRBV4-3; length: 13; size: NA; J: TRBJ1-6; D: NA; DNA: TGCGCCAGCAGCCAGGGGTGGGCCGGTCCCCTCCACTTT; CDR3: CASSQGWAGPLHF
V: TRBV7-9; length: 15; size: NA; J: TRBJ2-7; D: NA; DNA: TGTGCCAGCAGCTCCTCGGGCGGAATATCCTACGAGCAGTACTTC; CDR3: CASSSSGGISYEQYF
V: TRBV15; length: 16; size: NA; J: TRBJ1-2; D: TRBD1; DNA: TGTGCCACCAGCAGAGACCCTGGCGACAGGGTGAAAGGCTACACCTTC; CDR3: CATSRDPGDRVKGYTF
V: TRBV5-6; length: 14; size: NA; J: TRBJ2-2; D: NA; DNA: TGTGCCAGCAGGCGAGGACTCCACACCGGGGAGCTGTTTTTT; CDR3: CASRRGLHTGELFF
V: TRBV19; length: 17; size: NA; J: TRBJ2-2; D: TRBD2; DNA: TGTGCCAGTAGTAATATAGCGGGGGCAACGGGGACCGGGGAGCTGTTTTTT; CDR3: CASSNIAGATGTGELFF
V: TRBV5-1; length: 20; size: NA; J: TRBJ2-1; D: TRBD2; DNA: TGCGCCAGCAGCTCACCCCGGACTAGCGGGTCCTACACTTCCTACAATGAGCAGTTCTTC; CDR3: CASSSPRTSGSYTSYNEQFF
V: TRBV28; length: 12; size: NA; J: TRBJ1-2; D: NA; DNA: TGTGCCAGCACCAGTGAGTTCTATGGCTACACCTTC; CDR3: CASTSEFYGYTF
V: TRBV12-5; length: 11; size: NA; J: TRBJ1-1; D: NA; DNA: TGTGCTAGTGGTTTAGGTCGTGAAGCTTTCTTT; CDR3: CASGLGREAFF
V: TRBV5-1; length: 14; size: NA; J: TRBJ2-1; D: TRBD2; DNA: TGCGCCAGCAGCTTGGGGGGGACTAGAGATGAGCAGTTCTTC; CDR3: CASSLGGTRDEQFF
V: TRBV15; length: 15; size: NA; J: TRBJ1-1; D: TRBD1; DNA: TGTGCCACCAGCTCTCCTGACAGGGGGCTCACTGAAGCTTTCTTT; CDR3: CATSSPDRGLTEAFF
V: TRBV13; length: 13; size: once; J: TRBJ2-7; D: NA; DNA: TGTGCCAGCAGCCTTATATTGGGTGATCAGCAGTACTTC; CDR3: CASSLILGDQQYF
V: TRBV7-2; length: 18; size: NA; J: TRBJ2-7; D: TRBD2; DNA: TGTGCCAGCAGCTTAACACGATCCTCTGGCGGGGGTTCCTACGAGCAGTACTTC; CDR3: CASSLTRSSGGGSYEQYF
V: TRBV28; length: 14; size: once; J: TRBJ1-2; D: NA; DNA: TGTGCCAGCAGTTTACGTCAGGCGAACTATGGCTACACCTTC; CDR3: CASSLRQANYGYTF
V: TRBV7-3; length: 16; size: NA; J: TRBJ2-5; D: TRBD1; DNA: TGTGCCAGCAGCTTAGGGGACAGGGGAAGTCAGGAGACCCAGTACTTC; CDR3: CASSLGDRGSQETQYF
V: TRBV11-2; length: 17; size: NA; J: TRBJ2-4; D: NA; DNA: TGTGCCAGCAGCTTAGAAATAGGACATTTAGCCAAAAACATTCAGTACTTC; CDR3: CASSLEIGHLAKNIQYF
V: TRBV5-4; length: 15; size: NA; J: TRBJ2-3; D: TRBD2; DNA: TGTGCCAGCAGCCCTAGCGGGAGGGGGGCAGATACGCAGTATTTT; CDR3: CASSPSGRGADTQYF
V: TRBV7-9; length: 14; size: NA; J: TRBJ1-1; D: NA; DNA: TGTGCCAGCAGCTTAAAAGCGTACGGGACTGAAGCTTTCTTT; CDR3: CASSLKAYGTEAFF
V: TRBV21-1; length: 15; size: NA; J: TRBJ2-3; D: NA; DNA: TGTGCCAGCAGCAAAGAAAAGGATCGCACAGATACGCAGTATTTT; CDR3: CASSKEKDRTDTQYF